The rows below give T cell receptor beta chains drawn from one sample of a study of Graves' ophthalmopathy and Graves' hyperthyroidism. One entry per CDR3 protein, called by TCRdb with MiXCR from the multiplex PCR reads. The table includes 600,000 to 950,000 distinct CDR3 sequences, roughly 40% detected once. The sequencing input was peripheral blood. The receptors come from an adult man with Graves' ophthalmopathy. Both conserved end residues are part of each CDR3. D genes are given only for firm matches. Expanded clones get a size class; other rows say once, few or many, or leave the size out.

clone_size j_call d_call v_call cdr3_nt cdr3_aa
many TRBJ1-2 TRBD1 TRBV5-1 TGCGCCAGCAGCCCTGGACAGGGGTTGGATGGCTACACCTTC CASSPGQGLDGYTF
- TRBJ1-4 - TRBV25-1 TGTGCCAGCAGCTTATCCGGGGACTATGAAAAACTGTTTTTT CASSLSGDYEKLFF
- TRBJ2-7 TRBD2 TRBV12-3/TRBV12-4 TGTGCCAGCACCCAGACTAGCGGTTACTACGAGCAGTACTTC CASTQTSGYYEQYF
many TRBJ1-1 - TRBV20-1 TGCAGTAAATTGTTATCGAGTGGCGTATCGGCTGAAGCTTTCTTT CSKLLSSGVSAEAFF
many TRBJ2-7 - TRBV12-3/TRBV12-4 TGTGCCAGCAGTTTCAGCGAGACCTACGAGCAGTACTTC CASSFSETYEQYF
few TRBJ2-2 - TRBV2 TGTGCCAGCAGTGAACAGGGGACCACCGGGGAGCTGTTTTTT CASSEQGTTGELFF
- TRBJ2-6 - TRBV25-1 TGTGCCAGCAGCTATCTGGACGGAGGAATCTCTGGGGCCAACGTCCTGACTTTC CASSYLDGGISGANVLTF
- TRBJ1-6 - TRBV9 TGTGCCAGCAGCCAAGGCATCGCGGGGGTTGGGTCACCCCTCCACTTT CASSQGIAGVGSPLHF
many TRBJ2-5 TRBD2 TRBV7-8 TGTGCCAGCAGGGTAGCGGGGGGGGGTCAAGAGACCCAGTACTTC CASRVAGGGQETQYF
- TRBJ2-2 - TRBV20-1 TGCAGTGCTAGGGAGGACAGCGGGGAGCTGTTTTTT CSAREDSGELFF
few TRBJ2-2 TRBD2 TRBV7-9 TGTGCCAGCAGCCGGGGGGGGAGCACCGGGGAGCTGTTTTTT CASSRGGSTGELFF
many TRBJ2-6 TRBD1 TRBV7-2 TGTGCCAGCAGTTTCACAGGGGCGGGTGGGGCCAACGTCCTGACTTTC CASSFTGAGGANVLTF
many TRBJ1-6 TRBD1 TRBV29-1 TGCAGCGTTGGGGACAGGCTCAATTCACCCCTCCACTTT CSVGDRLNSPLHF
- TRBJ1-1 - TRBV4-2 TGTGCCAGCAGCCAAGAATCCTTAATGAACACTGAAGCTTTCTTT CASSQESLMNTEAFF
many TRBJ2-5 TRBD1 TRBV20-1 TGCAGTGCTCCCCCCTGGGACAGGGGTCGAGAGACCCAGTACTTC CSAPPWDRGRETQYF
- TRBJ2-6 - TRBV7-8 TGTGCCAGCAGCTCCCGGAAGGGTAACGGGGCCAACGTCCTGACTTTC CASSSRKGNGANVLTF
- TRBJ2-6 TRBD1 TRBV14 TGTGCCAGCTCACAATCGACAGGGTCTGGGGCCAACGTCCTGACTTTC CASSQSTGSGANVLTF
few TRBJ2-6 - TRBV7-2 TGTGCCAGCAGCCCCGGTGACAACGTCCTGACTTTC CASSPGDNVLTF
few TRBJ2-5 - TRBV2 TGTGCCAGCAGTGAAGCCTGGGGCAGGCAAGAGACCCAGTACTTC CASSEAWGRQETQYF
once TRBJ2-3 - TRBV11-2 TGTGCCAGTAAACCTATTAGGGGCAGATTCACAGATACGCAGTATTTT CASKPIRGRFTDTQYF